The T cell receptor (beta chain) under discussion was sequenced for a study of T cell responses to AZD1222 COVID-19 vaccine (dated by TCRdb to the early 2020s). Broadly, across the study: A total of under 250 trial participants underwent TCR sequencing, of whom about 200 had received two doses of AZD1222 and approximately 26 had received two doses of the MenACWY control vaccine. Enrollment into the trials was organized by age into subgroups of 18-55, 56-69 and 70-plus years, and those subgroups contained about 150, 27 and 61 TCR-sequenced participants, respectively. General findings and caveats noted by the study authors: Most participants were white British and females outnumbered males, and the authors suggested that clonal diversity may have been underestimated. The 56-69-year group was small, and its depth increase did not reach significance, likely because of low power. Conclusions about previously exposed vaccinees are limited, since just 5 to 7 AZD1222 recipients were seropositive for SARS-CoV-2 at baseline. Vaccine-associated CD4 TCRs spanned the whole spike protein, with dominant responses in regions 160-218 and 743-854. Nearly half of unique spike-specific TCRs reportedly recognized epitopes outside regions mutated in the B.1.351 and B.1.1.7 variants. No day 14 peak-response samples were available, so repertoires were characterized only after the peak T cell response. Spike-specific TCR breadth and depth rose significantly after two AZD1222 doses compared with day 0 and with MenACWY recipients.

As for this clone: No antigen is known for it. Nothing much larger sits one base from this clone, and base qualities are not available.

The CDR3 regions of human TCRbeta chains were analyzed by immunosequencing. The paper's processing steps were these. TCRs in the repertoires were matched against a reference library of SARS-CoV-2-specific TCRs that had been generated with the MIRA antigen-specificity platform. Breadth was defined as the fraction of unique TCRs that were SARS-CoV-2-associated, and depth was defined as the fraction of total T cells that were SARS-CoV-2-associated. Each spike-specific TCR was assigned to its reactive spike region and to a CD4 or CD8 class using the MIRA data. Log10-transformed breadth and depth values were compared by one-way ANOVA with Sidak's multiple comparisons tests. In TCRdb, the immuneACCESS table is reduced to in-frame sequences with V and J assigned. These tables do not hold every clone; where another copy was compared, an unresolved V gene accounts for under half, and the others remain unexplained. V, J and clone size were drawn from that table, and D and trimming were deduced from the DNA. The sample yields just under 75,000 clones; less than 85% were counted once. 47% of the sample is taken by the ten largest.

The intended sense of this specimen's time point label: about 28 days (+/-7) after the second vaccine dose. AZD1222 recipients whose second dose came at about 4 weeks and those whose second dose came at about 12 weeks were combined into one group, since spike-specific TCR depth and breadth did not differ between the two schedules. The vaccinee samples were drawn from two UK trials, COV001 and COV002, one of which was a single-blind randomized controlled phase 2/3 trial testing AZD1222 (ChAdOx1 nCoV-19) in healthy adults. For TCRbeta chain sequencing, PBMC samples were collected from trial participants at day 0 and at day 28 after the second dose. The source of this sequence is an adult who received the AZD1222 COVID-19 vaccine. Here the sequenced sample was peripheral blood, taken 28 days after the second AZD1222 dose.

The DNA sequence is as follows: TGTGCCACCAGCAGATCGACAGGGGGCTCCGACTATGGCTACACCTTC. Its translation is CATSRSTGGSDYGYTF. The receptor chain draws on TRBV15 and TRBJ1-2; the junction holds 10 bases that match TRBD1. Reading from cysteine to phenylalanine, the CDR3 counts 16 amino acids. Only CDR3 DNA remains: 48 bases, in frame from the first base. Trimming accounts for 2 bases at V and 3 bases at J, while the number of junction bases matched to no gene is 6. As encoded in the germline V gene (reference sequence), CDR1 is LNHNV while CDR2 is YYDKDF.